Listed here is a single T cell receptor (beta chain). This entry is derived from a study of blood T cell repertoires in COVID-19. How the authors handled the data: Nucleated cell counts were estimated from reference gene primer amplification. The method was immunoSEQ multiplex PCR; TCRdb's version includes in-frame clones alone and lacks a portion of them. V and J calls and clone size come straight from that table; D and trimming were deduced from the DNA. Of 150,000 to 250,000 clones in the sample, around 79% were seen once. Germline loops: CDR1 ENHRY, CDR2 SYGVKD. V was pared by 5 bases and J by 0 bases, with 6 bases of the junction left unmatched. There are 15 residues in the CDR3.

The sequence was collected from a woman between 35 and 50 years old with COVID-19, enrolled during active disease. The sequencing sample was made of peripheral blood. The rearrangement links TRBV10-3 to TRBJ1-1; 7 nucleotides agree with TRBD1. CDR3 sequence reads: CAISLAGGMNTEAFF. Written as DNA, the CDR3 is TGTGCCATCAGTTTGGCAGGGGGTATGAACACTGAAGCTTTCTTT.